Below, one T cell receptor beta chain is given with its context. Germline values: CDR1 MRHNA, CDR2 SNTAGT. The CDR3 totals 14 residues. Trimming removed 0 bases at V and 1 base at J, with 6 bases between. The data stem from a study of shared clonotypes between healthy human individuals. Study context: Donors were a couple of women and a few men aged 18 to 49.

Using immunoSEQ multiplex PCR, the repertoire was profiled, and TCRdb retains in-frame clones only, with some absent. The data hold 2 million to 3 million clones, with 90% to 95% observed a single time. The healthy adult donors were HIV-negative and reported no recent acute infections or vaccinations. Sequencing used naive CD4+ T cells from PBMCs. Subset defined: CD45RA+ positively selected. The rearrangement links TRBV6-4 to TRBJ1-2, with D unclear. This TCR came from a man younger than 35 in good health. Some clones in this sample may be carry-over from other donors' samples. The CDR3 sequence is CASSDSGGNYGYTF. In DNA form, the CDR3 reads TGTGCCAGCAGTGACTCGGGCGGTAACTATGGCTACACCTTC.